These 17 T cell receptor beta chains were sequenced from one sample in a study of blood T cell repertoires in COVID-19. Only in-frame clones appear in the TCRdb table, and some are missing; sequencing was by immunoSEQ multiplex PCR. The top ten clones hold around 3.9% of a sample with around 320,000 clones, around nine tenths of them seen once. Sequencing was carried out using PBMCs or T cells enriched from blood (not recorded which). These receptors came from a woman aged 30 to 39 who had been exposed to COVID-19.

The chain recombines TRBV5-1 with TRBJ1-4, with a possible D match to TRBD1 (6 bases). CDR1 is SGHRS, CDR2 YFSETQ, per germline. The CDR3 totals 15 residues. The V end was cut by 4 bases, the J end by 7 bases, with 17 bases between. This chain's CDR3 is CASSGGHLGGEKLFF. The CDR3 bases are TGCGCCAGCAGCGGGGGACATCTAGGGGGTGAAAAACTGTTTTTT.

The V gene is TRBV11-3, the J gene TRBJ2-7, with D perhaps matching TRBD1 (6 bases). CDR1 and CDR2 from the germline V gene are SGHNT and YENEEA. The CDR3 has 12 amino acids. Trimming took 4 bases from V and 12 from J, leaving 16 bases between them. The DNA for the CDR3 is TGTGCCAGCAGCTCCAATGCCGGGACAATGTACTTC. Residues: CASSSNAGTMYF.

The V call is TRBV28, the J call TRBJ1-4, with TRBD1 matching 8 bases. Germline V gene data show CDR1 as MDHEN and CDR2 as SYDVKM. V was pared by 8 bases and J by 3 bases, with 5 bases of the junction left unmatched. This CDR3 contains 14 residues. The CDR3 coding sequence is TGTGCCAGCGGTCAGGGGGCTGCTAATGAAAAACTGTTTTTT. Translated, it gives CASGQGAANEKLFF.

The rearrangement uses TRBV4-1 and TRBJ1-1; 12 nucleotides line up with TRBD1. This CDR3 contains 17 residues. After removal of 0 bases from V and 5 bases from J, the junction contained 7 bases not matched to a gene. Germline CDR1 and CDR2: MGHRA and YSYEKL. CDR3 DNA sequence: TGCGCCAGCAGCCAAGAGGGACAGGGGGCGTTGGGGACTGAAGCTTTCTTT. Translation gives CASSQEGQGALGTEAFF.

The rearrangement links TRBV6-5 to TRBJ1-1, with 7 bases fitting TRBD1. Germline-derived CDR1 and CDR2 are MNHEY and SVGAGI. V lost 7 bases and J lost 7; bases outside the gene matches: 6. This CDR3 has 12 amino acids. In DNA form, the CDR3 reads TGTGCCAGCACCTCGGGACAGCTTGAAGCTTTCTTT. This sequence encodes CASTSGQLEAFF.

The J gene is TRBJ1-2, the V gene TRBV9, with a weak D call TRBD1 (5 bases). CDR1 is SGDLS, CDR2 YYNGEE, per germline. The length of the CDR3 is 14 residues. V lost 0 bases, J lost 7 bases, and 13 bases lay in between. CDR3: CASSVGGLLGGYTF. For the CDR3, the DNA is TGTGCCAGCAGCGTAGGGGGACTGTTGGGTGGCTACACCTTC.

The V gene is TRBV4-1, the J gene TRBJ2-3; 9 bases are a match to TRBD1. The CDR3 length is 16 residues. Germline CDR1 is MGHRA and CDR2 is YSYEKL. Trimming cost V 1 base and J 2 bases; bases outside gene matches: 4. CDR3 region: CASSQGWDRVTDTQYF. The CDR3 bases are TGCGCCAGCAGCCAAGGCTGGGACAGGGTCACAGATACGCAGTATTTT.

The CDR3 spells CASSLALARDTQYF. The CDR3 DNA sequence: TGCGCCAGCAGCTTGGCCTTAGCGCGGGATACGCAGTATTTT. This sequence joins TRBV5-1 and TRBJ2-3; D might be TRBD2 (5 bases). Trimming took 0 bases from V and 6 from J, leaving 11 bases between them. Looked up from germline, CDR1 is SGHRS and CDR2 is YFSETQ. The CDR3 spans 14 residues.

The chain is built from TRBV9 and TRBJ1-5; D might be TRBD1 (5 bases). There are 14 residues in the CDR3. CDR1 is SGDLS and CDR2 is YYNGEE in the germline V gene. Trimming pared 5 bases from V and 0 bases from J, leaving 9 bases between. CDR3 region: CASSTGYSNQPQHF. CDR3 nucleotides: TGTGCCAGCAGTACAGGTTATAGCAATCAGCCCCAGCATTTT.

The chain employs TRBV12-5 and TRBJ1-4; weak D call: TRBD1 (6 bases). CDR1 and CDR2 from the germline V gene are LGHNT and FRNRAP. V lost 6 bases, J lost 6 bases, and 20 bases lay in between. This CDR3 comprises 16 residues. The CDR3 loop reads CASGPGPDRTYEKLFF. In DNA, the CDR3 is TGTGCTAGTGGCCCCGGACCCGACAGGACTTATGAAAAACTGTTTTTT.

The chain's CDR3 is CASRRATEKLFF. CDR3 DNA: TGTGCCAGCAGGCGAGCCACTGAAAAACTGTTTTTT. This chain joins TRBV12-3 or TRBV12-4 and TRBJ1-4, with no clear D. V dropped 6 bases and J dropped 7 bases, with 9 bases sitting between them. CDR3 length: 12 amino acids.

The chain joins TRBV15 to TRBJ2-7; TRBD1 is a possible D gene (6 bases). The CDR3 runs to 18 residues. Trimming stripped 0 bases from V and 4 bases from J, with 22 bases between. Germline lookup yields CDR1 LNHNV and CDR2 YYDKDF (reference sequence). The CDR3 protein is CATSRDTGNTANNYEQYF. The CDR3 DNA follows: TGTGCCACCAGCAGAGATACAGGGAACACCGCGAACAATTACGAGCAGTACTTC.

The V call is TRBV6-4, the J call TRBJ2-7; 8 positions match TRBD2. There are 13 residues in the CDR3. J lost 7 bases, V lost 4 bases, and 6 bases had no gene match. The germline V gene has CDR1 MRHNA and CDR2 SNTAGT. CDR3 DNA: TGTGCCAGCAGTGTCCGGGAGGGGACAGAGCAGTACTTC. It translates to CASSVREGTEQYF.

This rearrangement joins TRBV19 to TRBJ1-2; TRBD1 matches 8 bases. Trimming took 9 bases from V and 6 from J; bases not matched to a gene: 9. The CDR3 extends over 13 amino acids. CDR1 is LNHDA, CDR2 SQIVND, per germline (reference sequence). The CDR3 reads CASRDRGGDGYTF. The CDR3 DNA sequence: TGTGCCAGCCGTGACAGGGGTGGAGATGGCTACACCTTC.

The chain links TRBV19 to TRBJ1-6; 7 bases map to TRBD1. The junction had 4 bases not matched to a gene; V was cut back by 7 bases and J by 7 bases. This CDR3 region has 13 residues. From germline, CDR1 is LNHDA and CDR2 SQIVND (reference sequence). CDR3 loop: CASTGTANSPLHF. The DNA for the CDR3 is TGTGCCAGTACCGGGACAGCGAATTCACCCCTCCACTTT.

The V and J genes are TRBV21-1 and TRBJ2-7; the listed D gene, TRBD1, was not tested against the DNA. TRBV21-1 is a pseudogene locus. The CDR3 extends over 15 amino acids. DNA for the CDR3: TGTGCCAGCAGCGAGGACAGGGAAACACGCTACGAGCAGTACTTC. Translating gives CASSEDRETRYEQYF.

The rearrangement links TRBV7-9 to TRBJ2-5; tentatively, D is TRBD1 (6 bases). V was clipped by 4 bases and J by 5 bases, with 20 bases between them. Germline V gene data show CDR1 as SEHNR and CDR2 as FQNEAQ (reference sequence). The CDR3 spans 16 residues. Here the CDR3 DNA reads TGTGCCAGCAGCTCCGGCGTGGGGGCGCCCAGTGAGACCCAGTACTTC. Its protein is CASSSGVGAPSETQYF.